What follows is one T cell receptor (beta chain) and its context. This sample is part of a study of blood T cell repertoires in COVID-19. About the study: There were acute and convalescent COVID-19 samples, and they came from the United States, Italy and Spain. Nucleic acid was either cDNA or gDNA, and it came from T cells, B-cell-depleted T cells, or PBMCs.

As handled by the study authors: Estimates of nucleated cell counts were drawn from the amplification of reference gene primers. Generated by immunoSEQ multiplex PCR, the TCRdb table keeps only in-frame clones and is missing some. V and J calls and clone size come straight from that table; D and trimming were deduced from the DNA. The data show about 26,000 clones, with 83% seen just once and roughly 22% held by the top ten. The CDR3 runs to 13 residues. Germline trimming cut 4 bases from V and 8 bases from J; bases unmatched to any gene: 4. The germline V gene has CDR1 LGHDT and CDR2 YNNKEL (reference sequence).

Source material: peripheral blood. The chain uses TRBV3-1 (or the pseudogene TRBV3-2) and TRBJ1-2; TRBD1 matches 10 bases. The origin of this receptor is a human donor in a cohort sampled during active COVID-19. CDR3 sequence: CASSPGQGRGYTF. The CDR3 DNA follows: TGTGCCAGCAGCCCGGGACAGGGGCGCGGCTACACCTTC.